This entry is about one T cell receptor beta chain. Clones were read by immunoSEQ multiplex PCR, and TCRdb kept only the in-frame ones, dropping some. The table lists under 15,000 clones, under 97% of them singletons. In germline, CDR1 is SEHNR, CDR2 FQNEAQ (reference sequence). This CDR3 is 14 amino acids long. The J segment lost 6 bases and the V segment lost 5 bases, leaving 7 bases of the junction unmatched. This sample stems from a study of neoadjuvant nivolumab and ipilimumab in lung cancer. This chain links TRBV7-9 with TRBJ2-1; 7 positions agree with TRBD1. The sequence was obtained from an adult with non-small cell lung cancer. The material was peripheral blood, obtained after neoadjuvant nivolumab, alone or with ipilimumab, at or shortly before surgery. CDR3 nucleotide sequence: TGTGCCAGCAGCCGAATACAGGGGAGCAATGAGCAGTTCTTC. Its protein product is CASSRIQGSNEQFF.